This TCR beta chain was obtained from a study of shared clonotypes between healthy human individuals. In regard to this clone: Antigen unknown.

Division of CD4+ cells produced a CD45RA+ naive subset and a CD45RA-negative memory subset. General study results and limits: The generation probabilities recorded for non-shared clonotypes fell below those of clonotypes shared by all four donors.

The authors distributed each subset's genomic DNA evenly over several immunoSEQ plates. Profiled with immunoSEQ multiplex PCR; TCRdb holds only in-frame clones, not every one. The profile shows roughly 1,100,000 clones, roughly 75% of them singletons. Trimming stripped 0 bases from V and 0 bases from J, with 12 bases between. In germline, CDR1 is MGHRA, CDR2 YSYEKL. This CDR3 region has 16 residues. The clonotype was recovered from a man younger than 35 in good health. The specimen sequenced was memory CD4+ T cells sorted from blood. Specified subset: CD45RA-negative fraction. This chain connects TRBV4-1 to TRBJ2-7; D is undetermined. The CDR3, as DNA: TGCGCCAGCAGCCAAGAAAAGGCCAGGAGCTCCTACGAGCAGTACTTC. It encodes CASSQEKARSSYEQYF.